The clone carrying this T cell receptor beta chain was observed a few times. The antigen is unknown. The sample comes from a study of cytomegalovirus exposure and HLA in healthy donors. Study outcomes and limitations: Most subjects had HLA-A and HLA-B alleles reportedly predicted accurately by TCR beta sequences. Information on immune exposure was restricted to one variable (CMV serostatus). An analysis that was carried out later associated 15,000 to 20,000 TCR beta sequences with HLA alleles at 0.05 false discovery rate.

Primers for the PCR totalled 60 Vbeta and 13 Jbeta. Sequencing was performed with immunoSEQ multiplex PCR; in TCRdb, only in-frame clones are kept and a portion is missing. Counted here are fewer than 300,000 clones, roughly 80% occurring once; the ten biggest clones make up more than 0.3%. Trimming pared 2 bases from V and 2 bases from J, leaving 13 bases between. Germline V gene lookup returns CDR1 MDHEN and CDR2 SYDVKM. This CDR3 contains 15 residues. The sequence was collected from a girl aged 2 to 10 in good health and CMV-seronegative. What was sequenced was PBMCs. The chain links TRBV28 to TRBJ2-7; perhaps TRBD2 as D (6 bases). CDR3: CASSLGGTVTYEQYF. CDR3 nucleotide sequence: TGTGCCAGCAGTTTAGGCGGGACCGTCACCTACGAGCAGTACTTC.